This T cell receptor beta chain was captured in a study of graft-versus-host responses after intestinal transplantation. Study details: Among the recipients, transplants were multivisceral, liver-intestinal, or isolated intestinal. Tacrolimus plus steroids were given to all recipients for about 3 years, preceded by anti-thymocyte globulin induction.

Assay: immunoSEQ multiplex PCR; the TCRdb copy retains only in-frame clones and omits some. The table has under 85,000 clones, around 96% seen once. CDR1 is SGHAT and CDR2 is FQDESV in the germline V gene (reference sequence). The CDR3 length is 16 residues. Losses at the gene ends were 6 bases for V and 1 base for J; bases not matched to a gene: 11. General study results and limits: Recipient-marrow GvH clones were detected, some having first appeared in ileum or blood.

Concerning this clone itself: Its specificity is unknown.

This material consisted of unstimulated CD8+ T cells sorted from spleen or lymph node cells, taken before intestinal transplant. This sequence originates from a human donor who received an intestinal transplant. This chain joins TRBV11-1 and TRBJ2-5, with 7 nucleotides matching TRBD2. CDR3: CASSPNSPSGQETQYF. CDR3 sequence (DNA): TGTGCCAGCAGTCCTAATTCCCCTAGCGGCCAAGAGACCCAGTACTTC.